One sample yielded the 21 T cell receptor beta chains listed below, sequenced in a study of early stage breast cancer tumors. Produced via immunoSEQ multiplex PCR; TCRdb's table is partial and in-frame only. The sample consists of about 50,000 clones, roughly four fifths of them appearing once. The source material was blood. These receptors were taken from a person in their fifties or sixties with breast cancer.

The table lists this clone with a few counts. V and J are TRBV27 and TRBJ1-6; tentative D call: TRBD1 (6 bases). CDR1 is MNHEY and CDR2 is SMNVEV in the germline V gene (reference sequence). The CDR3 is 17 residues long. Trimming took 0 bases from V and 2 from J, leaving 11 bases between them. CDR3 nucleotide sequence: TGTGCCAGCAGTTTATCGTCTTCAGGGGCCTATAATTCACCCCTCCACTTT. This gives the protein CASSLSSSGAYNSPLHF.

V gene TRBV4-3 combines with J gene TRBJ2-5; 7 positions agree with TRBD2. Germline V gene lookup returns CDR1 LGHNA and CDR2 YSLEER. After removal of 0 bases from V and 5 bases from J, the junction contained 9 bases not matched to a gene. The CDR3 runs to 16 residues. CDR3 nucleotide sequence: TGCGCCAGCAGCCAAGAAGGCGGGAGATTGGGGGAGACCCAGTACTTC. Amino acids: CASSQEGGRLGETQYF.

The chain uses TRBV18 and TRBJ2-6; D is ambiguous. The CDR3 length is 16 residues. V was cut by 6 bases and J by 0 bases, with 12 bases left in between. Germline V gives CDR1 KGHSH, CDR2 LQKENI. CDR3 amino acids: CASSPQLYSGANVLTF. The CDR3 DNA reads as TGTGCCAGCTCCCCCCAACTTTACTCTGGGGCCAACGTCCTGACTTTC.

This chain connects TRBV7-2 to TRBJ2-7; possibly TRBD1 for D (6 bases). Germline V gene data show CDR1 as SGHTA and CDR2 as FQGNSA. The germline V and J ends were trimmed by 5 bases and 7 bases, with 15 bases remaining between them. The CDR3 contains 13 residues. In nucleotides, the CDR3 is TGTGCCAGCAGCCCTCCGGGGCAGGGGGAGCAGTACTTC. It translates to CASSPPGQGEQYF.

V and J are TRBV29-1 and TRBJ2-7; 8 positions agree with TRBD2. The germline V gene has CDR1 SQVTM and CDR2 ANQGSEA. The ends lost 7 bases at V and 5 bases at J; junction bases unmatched: 7. CDR3 length: 12 residues. This CDR3 is CSADFGGDEQYF. The CDR3 DNA reads as TGCAGCGCCGATTTCGGGGGGGACGAGCAGTACTTC.

The V gene is TRBV9, the J gene TRBJ2-7; 7 bases are shared with TRBD1. Germline V gene sequence: CDR1 SGDLS, CDR2 YYNGEE. There are 15 residues in the CDR3. The V and J ends lost 0 bases and 2 bases, in that order; junction bases with no gene match: 5. CDR3 in amino acids: CASSVGDRATYEQYF. CDR3 nucleotide sequence: TGTGCCAGCAGCGTAGGAGACAGGGCTACCTACGAGCAGTACTTC.

The chain couples TRBV29-1 to TRBJ2-3; D is possibly TRBD2 (6 bases). The CDR3 has 13 residues. Germline V gene sequence: CDR1 SQVTM, CDR2 ANQGSEA. Trimming removed 5 bases from V and 0 bases from J, with 9 bases in between. The CDR3 bases are TGCAGCGTTCTCGGGGGTAGCACAGATACGCAGTATTTT. Translating it yields CSVLGGSTDTQYF.

V and J are TRBV7-2 and TRBJ2-1; TRBD2 matches at 14 bases. The CDR3 is made up of 17 amino acids. The germline CDR1 and CDR2 sequences are SGHTA and FQGNSA. The V and J ends lost 7 bases and 7 bases, in that order; junction bases with no gene match: 12. The CDR3 nucleotides read TGTGCCAGCACCCTCTTCAGGGGACTAGCGGGAGTGAATGAGCAGTTCTTC. It codes for CASTLFRGLAGVNEQFF.

This clone was seen a few times. This chain connects TRBV10-1 to TRBJ1-3; D is uncertain. CDR3 size: 15 residues. V was cut by 3 bases and J by 2 bases, with 11 bases left in between. CDR1 and CDR2 from the germline V gene are WNHNN and SYGVQD (reference sequence). The chain's CDR3 is CASSEGPDPGNTIYF. In nucleotides, the CDR3 is TGCGCCAGCAGTGAAGGCCCAGACCCTGGAAACACCATATATTTT.

V is TRBV10-3 and J is TRBJ1-2; no definite D call. Germline CDR1 ENHRY, CDR2 SYGVKD. This CDR3 has 13 amino acids. V was cut by 10 bases and J by 1 base, with 13 bases left in between. CDR3 amino acids: CATYTPRNYGYTF. As DNA, the CDR3 is TGTGCCACCTATACTCCTCGTAACTATGGCTACACCTTC.

V gene TRBV7-9 combines with J gene TRBJ1-2; no clear D. Trimming shortened V by 5 bases and J by 4 bases, and 17 bases separated the two germline ends. Germline V CDR1 and CDR2: SEHNR, FQNEAQ (reference sequence). The CDR3 has 15 residues. The CDR3 DNA reads as TGTGCCAGCAGCACCTCCTCAGTTACCACCTATGGCTACACCTTC. Encoded protein: CASSTSSVTTYGYTF.

The sample holds one count of this clone. The chain is built from TRBV18 and TRBJ2-3, with 8 bases matching TRBD2. V lost 1 base and J lost 8; bases outside the gene matches: 11. Germline V gives CDR1 KGHSH, CDR2 LQKENI. This CDR3 is 16 amino acids long. CDR3 nucleotides: TGTGCCAGCTCACCACAGTCAAACGGCCTAGCGGGTACGCAGTATTTT. This codes for CASSPQSNGLAGTQYF.

The chain links TRBV28 to TRBJ1-4; 8 nucleotides match TRBD1. In germline, CDR1 is MDHEN, CDR2 SYDVKM. With V trimmed by 2 bases and J by 0 bases, 5 bases remained unmatched. This CDR3 is 17 amino acids long. Written as DNA, the CDR3 is TGTGCCAGCAGTTTAGGAGACAGGGGTACAACTAATGAAAAACTGTTTTTT. Translation gives CASSLGDRGTTNEKLFF.

This chain connects TRBV28 to TRBJ1-5; no clear D gene. Germline V gene sequence: CDR1 MDHEN, CDR2 SYDVKM. Deletions cut 6 bases from V and 1 base from J, with 13 bases between. The CDR3 totals 15 residues. This CDR3 is CASRSPWSSNQPQHF. CDR3 bases: TGTGCCAGCAGGAGCCCGTGGTCCAGCAATCAGCCCCAGCATTTT.

The J gene is TRBJ2-7, the V gene TRBV7-2; TRBD1 matches at 8 bases. CDR3 length: 14 residues. Germline loops: CDR1 SGHTA, CDR2 FQGNSA. The V and J ends lost 5 bases and 1 base, in that order; junction bases with no gene match: 4. CDR3 coding DNA: TGTGCCAGCAGCCCAGACAGGGGATCCTACGAGCAGTACTTC. Its protein is CASSPDRGSYEQYF.

The chain carries TRBV10-3 and TRBJ1-1; maybe TRBD1 (6 bases). Germline values: CDR1 ENHRY, CDR2 SYGVKD. The CDR3 loop spans 16 amino acids. V was trimmed by 0 bases and J by 1 base, leaving 12 bases between them. The DNA for the CDR3 is TGTGCCATCAGTGAGTCCCCAGGGGTAGGGAACACTGAAGCTTTCTTT. The encoded protein is CAISESPGVGNTEAFF.

The chain is built from TRBV23-1 and TRBJ1-5; D gene unclear. TRBV23-1 is labeled an ORF, and its function is uncertain. The CDR3 spans 14 residues. V lost 8 bases to trimming and J lost 1 base, with 12 bases between them. CDR3 loop: CASLTRVSNQPQHF. The DNA of the CDR3 is TGCGCCAGCCTAACTCGGGTCAGCAATCAGCCCCAGCATTTT.

The chain carries TRBV9 and TRBJ2-1; TRBD1 might be the D (6 bases). This CDR3 is 18 amino acids long. Germline CDR1 SGDLS, CDR2 YYNGEE. Trimming pared 5 bases from V and 0 bases from J, leaving 21 bases between. The CDR3 DNA follows: TGTGCCAGCAGGAGGGGGACCGGAGCTCACGACTCCTACAATGAGCAGTTCTTC. Translating gives CASRRGTGAHDSYNEQFF.

The J gene is TRBJ2-7, the V gene TRBV7-2; D is perhaps TRBD1 or TRBD2 (5 bases each). The CDR3 sequence is 16 residues long. Germline assignment: CDR1 SGHTA and CDR2 FQGNSA. With 2 bases removed from V and 2 bases from J, the gap between germline ends came to 16 bases. The CDR3 here is CASSLPAGLGAYEQYF. The CDR3 nucleotides are TGTGCCAGCAGCTTACCGGCGGGCCTAGGGGCCTACGAGCAGTACTTC.

This CDR3 is CASSFGPEGNEQFF. DNA of the CDR3: TGTGCCAGCAGCTTTGGGCCGGAGGGAAATGAGCAGTTCTTC. J is TRBJ2-1 and V is TRBV7-6, with TRBD2 as a possible D gene (6 bases). CDR1 and CDR2 from the germline V gene are SGHVS and FNYEAQ. This CDR3 region has 14 residues. With 3 bases removed from V and 7 bases from J, the gap between germline ends came to 13 bases.

V gene TRBV6-5 combines with J gene TRBJ1-2, with 7 positions matching TRBD1. Germline loops: CDR1 MNHEY, CDR2 SVGAGI. The CDR3 runs 15 residues. The V and J ends lost 6 bases and 7 bases, in that order; junction bases with no gene match: 14. CDR3 nucleotides: TGTGCCAGCAGAATGTTAGACAGGGATTCGAGTGGCTACACCTTC. This encodes CASRMLDRDSSGYTF.